This entry concerns a single T cell receptor (beta chain). This sample is drawn from a study of blood T cell repertoires in COVID-19. Background on the study: Samples of COVID-19 (acute and convalescent) were obtained from the United States, Italy and Spain. Nucleic acid was either cDNA or gDNA, and it came from T cells, B-cell-depleted T cells, or PBMCs.

This CDR3 contains 15 residues. V shed 4 bases, J shed 7 bases, and the junction held 10 bases outside the gene matches. Germline V CDR1 and CDR2: SGHNT, YYREEE (reference sequence). Authors' analysis steps: Using reference gene primer amplification, nucleated cell counts were estimated. Assay used: immunoSEQ multiplex PCR; TCRdb lists only in-frame clones, some missing. V, J and clone size reflect that table, while D and trimming were determined from the DNA. The sample lists roughly 190,000 clones; around 79% were seen once. The receptor's source is a woman aged 50 to 60 with acute or convalescent COVID-19. This sequence joins TRBV5-4 and TRBJ1-2, with 10 bases lining up with TRBD1. The sequenced sample consisted of peripheral blood. CDR3 sequence reads: CASSTGTGAKGGYTF. The CDR3 region has the DNA TGTGCCAGCAGCACCGGGACAGGGGCAAAAGGTGGCTACACCTTC. Variable domain in full (rest from reference TRBV5-4 and TRBJ1-2): ETGVTQSPTHLIKTRGQQVTLRCSSQSGHNTVSWYQQALGQGPQFIFQYYREEENGRGNFPPRFSGLQFPNYSSELNVNALELDDSALYLCASSTGTGAKGGYTFGSGTRLTVV.